This T cell receptor (beta chain) is from a study of T cells in Graves' hyperthyroidism and ophthalmopathy. Points from the study as a whole: Most thyroid clonotypes with frequency above 0.001 were detected in blood.

There were TCR beta CDR3 regions amplified from RNA transcripts. A first-round RT-PCR of the TCR CDR3 used the HTBI primer set. TCRdb fed the multiplex PCR reads into MiXCR, producing one record per CDR3 protein. The table shows 700,000 to 850,000 distinct CDR3 sequences, with just over 35% occurring only once. The table lists this clonotype with a few counts. The antigen is unknown. V lost 1 base, J lost 2 bases, and 8 bases stayed unmatched. CDR1 and CDR2 from the germline V gene are LNHDA and SQIVND (reference sequence). The length of the CDR3 is 17 residues. This receptor was identified in a woman between 40 and 55 years old with Graves' hyperthyroidism. The chain links TRBV19 to TRBJ2-5, with TRBD2 matching 9 bases. Sequenced input: blood. CDR3 sequence reads: CASSIARLAGKQETQYF. The CDR3, as DNA: TGTGCCAGTAGTATAGCCAGGCTAGCGGGGAAACAAGAGACCCAGTACTTC. The whole variable domain, filled in from reference TRBV19 and TRBJ2-5, reads DGGITQSPKYLFRKEGQNVTLSCEQNLNHDAMYWYRQDPGQGLRLIYYSQIVNDFQKGDIAEGYSVSREKKESFPLTVTSAQKNPTAFYLCASSIARLAGKQETQYFGPGTRLLVL.